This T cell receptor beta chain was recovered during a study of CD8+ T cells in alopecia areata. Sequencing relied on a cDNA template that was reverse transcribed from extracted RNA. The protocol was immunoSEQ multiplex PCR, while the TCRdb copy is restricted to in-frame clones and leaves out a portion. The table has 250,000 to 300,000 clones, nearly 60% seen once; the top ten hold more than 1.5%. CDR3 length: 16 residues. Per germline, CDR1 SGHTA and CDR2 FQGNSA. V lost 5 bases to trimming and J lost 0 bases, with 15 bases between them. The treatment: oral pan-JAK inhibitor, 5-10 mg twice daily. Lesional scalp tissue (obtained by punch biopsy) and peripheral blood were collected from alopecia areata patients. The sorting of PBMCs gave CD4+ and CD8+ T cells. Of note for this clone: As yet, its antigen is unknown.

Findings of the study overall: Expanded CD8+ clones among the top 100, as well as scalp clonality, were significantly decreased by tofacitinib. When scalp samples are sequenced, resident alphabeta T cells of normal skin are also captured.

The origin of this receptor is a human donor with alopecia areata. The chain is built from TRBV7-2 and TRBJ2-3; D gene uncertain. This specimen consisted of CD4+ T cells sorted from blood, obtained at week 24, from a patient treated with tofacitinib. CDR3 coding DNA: TGTGCCAGCAGCCTCCGGTCAACCTATAGCACAGATACGCAGTATTTT. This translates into CASSLRSTYSTDTQYF.